This TCR beta chain came from a study of T cell repertoires in cytomegalovirus infection (dated by TCRdb to the late 2010s). A note on the overall study: Alongside well-studied HLA-B-restricted epitopes, the peptide stimulations were aimed at recently identified HLA-C-restricted CMV epitopes, whose presentation resists viral immunomodulation. The HLA type of each donor mattered for the analysis, because public TCR beta signatures pointed to carriage of CMV infection along with the matching HLA type.

This clonotype came up a few times. Which antigen it targets is not known. No much larger clonotype is one base removed from it; base qualities were not supplied. What the study reported, not specific to this receptor: The ex vivo response was dominated by HLA-C-restricted CMV-specific TCR beta clonotypes, which also provided the single most frequent clonotype in two of eight donors. In both this cohort and an independent approximately 370-donor cohort, the cumulative frequency of public TCR beta family members distinguished carriers of CMV infection plus the relevant HLA type.

The treatment or condition label, as the study defines it: in vitro stimulation with specific CMV peptide epitopes to enrich CMV-specific T cells. These reads were obtained on an Illumina HiSeq 1500. TCRdb passed the public sequencing reads through fastp at Q25 and MiXCR, retaining productive beta sequences. Entries that share a CDR3 protein sequence are merged under the most common genes and DNA. Recorded for this sample are around 540,000 distinct CDR3 sequences; roughly a third of them occurred a single time. Roughly 16% of the sample is held by the ten biggest clonotypes. The germline ends are 12 bases apart after V is trimmed by 0 bases and J by 4 bases. The CDR3, from cysteine to phenylalanine, totals 15 residues. The read is trimmed to its CDR3 DNA, 45 bases read in frame from base 1. CDR1 and CDR2, looked up from the germline V gene (reference sequence), are LNHDA and SQIVND.

The material sequenced was cultured PBMCs, taken from culture after CMV antigen stimulation. The receptor comes from a human donor in good health (CMV status not recorded). Some clones in this sample may be carry-over from other donors' samples. The sequence links TRBV19 to TRBJ1-2, with no D gene named confidently. DNA sequence: TGTGCCAGTAGTATAGATCTAGGAGTGGGCTATGGCTACACCTTC. This codes for CASSIDLGVGYGYTF.